A single T cell receptor beta chain is shown here with its context. With 3 bases removed from V and 4 bases from J, the gap between germline ends came to 4 bases. The CDR3 is made up of 12 amino acids. This record comes from a study of blood T cell repertoires in COVID-19. Study context: T cells, B-cell-depleted T cells, or PBMCs supplied cDNA or gDNA.

Authors' analysis steps: How many nucleated cells were present was estimated from reference gene primer amplification. Data came from immunoSEQ multiplex PCR; TCRdb stores just in-frame clones and leaves some out. V and J calls and clone size are those listed in that table; D and trimming were worked out from the DNA. The table records 52,000 or so clones, 85% of them present only once. This chain connects TRBV12-3 or TRBV12-4 to TRBJ1-3; D gene unclear. The clonotype comes from a human donor in a cohort sampled during active COVID-19. Input material: peripheral blood. This chain's CDR3 is CASSFSGNTIYF. In nucleotides, the CDR3 is TGTGCCAGCAGTTTCTCGGGAAACACCATATATTTT.